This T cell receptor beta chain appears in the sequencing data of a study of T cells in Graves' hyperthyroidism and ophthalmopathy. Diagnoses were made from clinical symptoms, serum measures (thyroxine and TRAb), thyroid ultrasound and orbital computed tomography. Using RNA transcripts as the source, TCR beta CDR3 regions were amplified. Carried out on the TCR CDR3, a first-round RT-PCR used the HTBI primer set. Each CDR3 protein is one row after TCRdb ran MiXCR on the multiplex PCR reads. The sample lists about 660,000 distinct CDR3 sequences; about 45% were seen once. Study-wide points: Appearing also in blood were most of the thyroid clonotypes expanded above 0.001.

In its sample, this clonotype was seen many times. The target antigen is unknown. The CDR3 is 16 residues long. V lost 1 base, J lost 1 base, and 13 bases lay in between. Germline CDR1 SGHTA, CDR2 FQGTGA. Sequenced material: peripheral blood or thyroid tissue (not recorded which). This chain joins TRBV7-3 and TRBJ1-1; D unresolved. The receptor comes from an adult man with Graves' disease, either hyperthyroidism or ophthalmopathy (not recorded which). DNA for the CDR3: TGTGCCAGCAGCTTAAACGCCGACGTCAAGAACACTGAAGCTTTCTTT. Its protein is CASSLNADVKNTEAFF.